These 32 T cell receptor beta chains were all obtained from the same sample, sequenced in a study of PD-L1 blockade in urothelial cancer. TCRdb's copy holds only in-frame clones and misses some; the assay was immunoSEQ multiplex PCR. The table shows tens of thousands of clones, with 75% to 90% occurring only once. The sequencing used PBMCs, collected around atezolizumab (anti-PD-L1) treatment. All receptors derive from a man between 50 and 59 years old with urothelial cancer.

V usage is TRBV5-5 and J usage is TRBJ2-1; tentatively, D is TRBD1 (6 bases). Germline V gene data show CDR1 as SGHKS and CDR2 as YYEKEE (reference sequence). This CDR3 has 16 amino acids. V was cut by 5 bases and J by 2 bases, with 17 bases left in between. CDR3 bases: TGTGCCAGCAGTGTGGATCCGGGACATCCCTACAATGAGCAGTTCTTC. Translating gives CASSVDPGHPYNEQFF. The whole variable domain, remainder taken from reference TRBV5-5 and TRBJ2-1, is DAGVTQSPTHLIKTRGQQVTLRCSPISGHKSVSWYQQVLGQGPQFIFQYYEKEERGRGNFPDRFSARQFPNYSSELNVNALLLGDSALYLCASSVDPGHPYNEQFFGPGTRLTVL.

The gene calls are TRBV6-5 and TRBJ2-7, with D possibly TRBD2 on 5 matching bases. V gave up 2 bases and J gave up 5 bases, with 10 bases separating them. Germline V gene lookup returns CDR1 MNHEY and CDR2 SVGAGI. The CDR3 runs to 13 residues. The CDR3 DNA reads TGTGCCAGCAGTTACGATCGGGGAAACGAGCAGTACTTC. Amino acids: CASSYDRGNEQYF.

This chain uses TRBV9 with TRBJ2-1, with 7 bases fitting TRBD2. V lost 2 bases and J lost 6; bases outside the gene matches: 8. This CDR3 contains 15 residues. Germline CDR1 reads SGDLS; CDR2 reads YYNGEE. CDR3 in DNA: TGTGCCAGCAGCGTGGTCGCGGGAGTCCCCAATGAGCAGTTCTTC. Protein product: CASSVVAGVPNEQFF. The full variable domain, rest sourced from reference TRBV9 and TRBJ2-1, is DSGVTQTPKHLITATGQRVTLRCSPRSGDLSVYWYQQSLDQGLQFLIQYYNGEERAKGNILERFSAQQFPDLHSELNLSSLELGDSALYFCASSVVAGVPNEQFFGPGTRLTVL.

This chain connects TRBV7-8 to TRBJ2-1, with D possibly TRBD2 on 6 matching bases. V lost 2 bases and J 2 bases, leaving 10 bases between the germline ends. Germline-derived CDR1 and CDR2 are SGHVS and FQNEAQ. The CDR3 has 15 residues. The CDR3 sequence is CASSLLEGPYNEQFF. CDR3 DNA: TGTGCCAGCAGCTTATTGGAGGGTCCCTACAATGAGCAGTTCTTC.

The chain couples TRBV9 to TRBJ1-3; a weak D match, TRBD1 (5 bases). The V gene's germline CDR1 is SGDLS and CDR2 YYNGEE. The CDR3 length is 16 residues. Trimming pared 0 bases from V and 0 bases from J, leaving 10 bases between. This CDR3 reads CASSVGGGASGNTIYF. The CDR3 DNA is TGTGCCAGCAGCGTAGGGGGCGGCGCCTCTGGAAACACCATATATTTT.

This sequence joins TRBV5-1 and TRBJ2-5; TRBD2 might be the D (5 bases). The germline CDR1 and CDR2 sequences are SGHRS and YFSETQ. Deletions cut 0 bases from V and 5 bases from J, with 11 bases between. This CDR3 comprises 14 residues. As DNA, the CDR3 is TGCGCCAGCAGCTTGGTAGGGAGCGGTGAGACCCAGTACTTC. Translating it yields CASSLVGSGETQYF. Using reference TRBV5-1 and TRBJ2-5 for the parts outside the CDR3, the full variable domain is KAGVTQTPRYLIKTRGQQVTLSCSPISGHRSVSWYQQTPGQGLQFLFEYFSETQRNKGNFPGRFSGRQFSNSRSEMNVSTLELGDSALYLCASSLVGSGETQYFGPGTRLLVL.

V and J are TRBV6-6 and TRBJ2-7, with TRBD2 matching 8 bases. Germline lookup yields CDR1 MNHNY and CDR2 SVGAGI (reference sequence). Trimming took 4 bases from V and 0 from J; bases not matched to a gene: 8. The length of the CDR3 is 16 residues. CDR3 nucleotides: TGTGCCAGCAGTTCGAACCTAGCGGGTGGCTCCTACGAGCAGTACTTC. It codes for CASSSNLAGGSYEQYF.

In this sample, this clone turned up once. The chain uses TRBV5-5 and TRBJ1-2, with unresolved D. Trimming stripped 6 bases from V and 4 bases from J, with 7 bases between. Per germline, CDR1 SGHKS and CDR2 YYEKEE (reference sequence). The CDR3 loop spans 11 amino acids. This CDR3 reads CASNGLYGYTF. The CDR3 nucleotides are TGTGCCAGCAACGGTCTCTATGGCTACACCTTC.

The chain recombines TRBV6-1 with TRBJ1-5, with D perhaps matching TRBD1 (6 bases). The V gene lost 7 bases and the J gene lost 2 bases, with 15 bases spanning the gap. The CDR3 length is 15 residues. Germline-derived CDR1 and CDR2 are MNHNS and SASEGT. CDR3 sequence reads: CASTNPKGGNQPQHF. The DNA of the CDR3 is TGTGCCAGCACCAACCCAAAGGGGGGCAATCAGCCCCAGCATTTT.

This chain uses TRBV28 with TRBJ2-2, with 8 bases aligning to TRBD1. The V gene end was trimmed by 3 bases and the J gene end by 4 bases; junction bases not matched to a gene: 13. The V gene's germline CDR1 is MDHEN and CDR2 SYDVKM. The CDR3 runs 18 residues. CDR3 sequence (DNA): TGTGCCAGCAGTTTCTGGACAGGGATTCGGCTGGTCACCGGGGAGCTGTTTTTT. This codes for CASSFWTGIRLVTGELFF.

This clone was found once. The chain recombines TRBV29-1 with TRBJ2-2; D is unresolved. Germline V gene data show CDR1 as SQVTM and CDR2 as ANQGSEA. The ends were cut back, 7 bases at V and 8 bases at J, with 8 bases in the middle. The CDR3 spans 10 residues. CDR3: CSARQGELFF. For the CDR3, the DNA is TGCAGCGCGAGGCAGGGGGAGCTGTTTTTT.

The genes are TRBV21-1 and TRBJ2-7; the table's D call of TRBD1 was not tested on the DNA. TRBV21-1 is designated a pseudogene. There are 17 residues in the CDR3. The chain's CDR3 is CASSKVNGGQGANEQYV. As DNA, the CDR3 is TGTGCCAGCAGCAAAGTTAACGGGGGACAGGGGGCTAACGAGCAGTACGTC.

This clone rates as medium-sized (0.01 to 0.1%). The CDR3 region is CASSIPGQGTEAFF. The DNA of the CDR3 is TGTGCCAGCAGCATTCCGGGACAGGGGACTGAAGCTTTCTTT. The gene calls are TRBV21-1 and TRBJ1-1; TRBD1 reflects the table's D call only, with no check against the DNA. TRBV21-1 is shown as a pseudogene. The CDR3 consists of 14 residues.

This sequence joins TRBV19 and TRBJ2-7; 8 bases align to TRBD2. J lost 4 bases, V lost 1 base, and 6 bases had no gene match. The CDR3 extends over 15 amino acids. Germline V gene data show CDR1 as LNHDA and CDR2 as SQIVND (reference sequence). CDR3 residues: CASSIGREVRYEQYF. CDR3 nucleotides: TGTGCCAGTAGTATAGGGCGGGAGGTTCGGTACGAGCAGTACTTC.

J is TRBJ2-1 and V is TRBV18; 13 bases align to TRBD2. CDR1 is KGHSH, CDR2 LQKENI, per germline. V lost 2 bases, J lost 6 bases, and 4 bases stayed unmatched. The CDR3 loop spans 16 amino acids. CDR3 sequence reads: CASSPRGTSGANEQFF. Written as DNA, the CDR3 is TGTGCCAGCTCACCAAGGGGGACTAGCGGGGCCAATGAGCAGTTCTTC.

This chain joins TRBV7-2 and TRBJ1-4; 7 bases match TRBD1. Germline CDR1 and CDR2: SGHTA and FQGNSA. J gave up 4 bases and V 1 base, and 3 bases lay outside the gene matches. The CDR3 runs 15 residues. CDR3 sequence reads: CASSLGTGFNEKLFF. CDR3 DNA sequence: TGTGCCAGCAGCTTAGGGACAGGCTTTAATGAAAAACTGTTTTTT.

The genes are TRBV5-1 and TRBJ2-1, with 8 bases that match TRBD2. The germline V gene has CDR1 SGHRS and CDR2 YFSETQ. The CDR3 has 15 amino acids. V trimming: 4 bases; J trimming: 6 bases; junction bases outside the gene matches: 9. CDR3 in DNA: TGCGCCAGCAGCACCGCTAGCGGGTGGGGCAATGAGCAGTTCTTC. Translated, it gives CASSTASGWGNEQFF.

This clone appeared once. The chain employs TRBV9 and TRBJ2-2; D unresolved. The CDR3 totals 15 residues. Trimming removed 0 bases from V and 4 bases from J, with 10 bases in between. The V gene's germline CDR1 is SGDLS and CDR2 YYNGEE. This CDR3 is CASSVGPSGTGELFF. CDR3 DNA sequence: TGTGCCAGCAGCGTAGGCCCTTCGGGCACCGGGGAGCTGTTTTTT.

In the case of this clone: Additional DNA sequences in this sample encode the identical CDR3. CDR3 amino acids: CASSIGLSDTQYF. In DNA form, the CDR3 reads TGTGCCAGTAGTATAGGACTCTCAGATACGCAGTATTTT. The chain joins TRBV19 to TRBJ2-3; D remains ambiguous. V lost 1 base to trimming and J lost 4 bases, with 6 bases between them. The germline gives CDR1 LNHDA, CDR2 SQIVND (reference sequence). The CDR3 runs to 13 residues. The complete variable domain, with remaining parts taken from reference TRBV19 and TRBJ2-3, reads DGGITQSPKYLFRKEGQNVTLSCEQNLNHDAMYWYRQDPGQGLRLIYYSQIVNDFQKGDIAEGYSVSREKKESFPLTVTSAQKNPTAFYLCASSIGLSDTQYFGPGTRLTVL.

The J gene is TRBJ2-1, the V gene TRBV29-1; 7 nucleotides agree with TRBD1. Germline lookup yields CDR1 SQVTM and CDR2 ANQGSEA. J was trimmed by 6 bases and V by 6 bases; bases with no gene match: 8. CDR3 length: 13 amino acids. The CDR3 region has the DNA TGCAGCGTCATATCCCACAGGGGCAATGAGCAGTTCTTC. Its translation: CSVISHRGNEQFF.

V and J are TRBV19 and TRBJ1-6; D unclear. V lost 5 bases, J lost 3 bases, and 8 bases lay in between. Germline lookup yields CDR1 LNHDA and CDR2 SQIVND (reference sequence). The CDR3 spans 14 residues. The CDR3 bases are TGTGCCAGTAGTGGAGGCAGCTATAATTCACCCCTCCACTTT. The encoded protein is CASSGGSYNSPLHF. Filled out from reference TRBV19 and TRBJ1-6, the complete variable domain reads DGGITQSPKYLFRKEGQNVTLSCEQNLNHDAMYWYRQDPGQGLRLIYYSQIVNDFQKGDIAEGYSVSREKKESFPLTVTSAQKNPTAFYLCASSGGSYNSPLHFGNGTRLTVT.

The chain employs TRBV5-1 and TRBJ2-3; D is unclear. In germline, CDR1 is SGHRS, CDR2 YFSETQ. The length of the CDR3 is 14 residues. V lost 4 bases and J lost 4, with 13 bases in between. In nucleotides, the CDR3 is TGCGCCAGCAGCCCACTTAGTTATTCAGATACGCAGTATTTT. As protein: CASSPLSYSDTQYF. Complete variable domain (other parts from reference TRBV5-1 and TRBJ2-3): KAGVTQTPRYLIKTRGQQVTLSCSPISGHRSVSWYQQTPGQGLQFLFEYFSETQRNKGNFPGRFSGRQFSNSRSEMNVSTLELGDSALYLCASSPLSYSDTQYFGPGTRLTVL.

This rearrangement joins TRBV5-5 to TRBJ1-5, with 9 nucleotides matching TRBD1. The CDR3 has 14 amino acids. V lost 6 bases, J lost 5 bases, and 6 bases stayed unmatched. Looked up from germline, CDR1 is SGHKS and CDR2 is YYEKEE (reference sequence). The CDR3 DNA reads as TGTGCCAGCATGTTCGGGACAGGGCATCAGCCCCAGCATTTT. Translated: CASMFGTGHQPQHF.

The chain joins TRBV15 to TRBJ1-4; D remains ambiguous. Deletions cut 0 bases from V and 5 bases from J, with 13 bases between. Germline-derived CDR1 and CDR2 are LNHNV and YYDKDF (reference sequence). The CDR3 totals 16 residues. The CDR3 DNA reads as TGTGCCACCAGCAGAGATTACGGCGGAGGGAATGAAAAACTGTTTTTT. This gives the protein CATSRDYGGGNEKLFF.

This chain connects TRBV5-8 to TRBJ2-1; 7 positions agree with TRBD2. The CDR3 loop spans 16 amino acids. Germline V gene lookup returns CDR1 SGHTS and CDR2 YDEGEE. V lost 1 base, J lost 1 base, and 5 bases stayed unmatched. CDR3 nucleotide sequence: TGTGCCAGCAGCTTGTACTGGGGGGGGTCCTACAATGAGCAGTTCTTC. As protein: CASSLYWGGSYNEQFF.

This clone was detected only once. The V and J genes are TRBV10-2 and TRBJ1-2, with D possibly matching TRBD1 (5 bases). Trimming cost V 6 bases and J 4 bases, with 9 bases left between them. This CDR3 region has 12 residues. Germline CDR1 and CDR2: WSHSY and SAAADI. In DNA, the CDR3 is TGCGCCAGCAGCGGACAAGCCTATGGCTACACCTTC. It yields the protein CASSGQAYGYTF.

The V and J genes are TRBV4-1 and TRBJ1-2; D gene ambiguous. Trimming took 0 bases from V and 2 from J, leaving 10 bases between them. Germline values: CDR1 MGHRA, CDR2 YSYEKL. This CDR3 comprises 15 residues. The DNA for the CDR3 is TGCGCCAGCAGCCAAGATTACTTCCCGAACTATGGCTACACCTTC. This translates into CASSQDYFPNYGYTF.

The J gene is TRBJ1-1, the V gene TRBV5-5, with 7 bases fitting TRBD1. J was trimmed by 2 bases and V by 7 bases; bases with no gene match: 5. The CDR3 runs 13 residues. Germline V lookup: CDR1 SGHKS, CDR2 YYEKEE (reference sequence). CDR3 DNA: TGTGCCAGCGACGACAGGGCTAACACTGAAGCTTTCTTT. Its translation is CASDDRANTEAFF.

The rearrangement joins TRBV28 to TRBJ2-7; 8 nucleotides match TRBD2. Germline V CDR1 and CDR2: MDHEN, SYDVKM. The CDR3 totals 13 residues. Trimming took 4 bases from V and 7 from J; bases not matched to a gene: 6. The CDR3 DNA is TGTGCCAGCAGTTCGGGGGGGCCGGGGGAGCAGTACGTC. Encoded protein: CASSSGGPGEQYV.

The chain carries TRBV15 and TRBJ1-1; 7 bases are shared with TRBD1. Germline V gives CDR1 LNHNV, CDR2 YYDKDF (reference sequence). This CDR3 has 15 amino acids. Trimming at V came to 4 bases and at J to 0 bases, leaving 5 bases not matched to a gene. Here the CDR3 reads CATSTQGTVNTEAFF. CDR3 coding DNA: TGTGCCACCAGCACACAGGGGACGGTGAACACTGAAGCTTTCTTT.

This chain uses TRBV5-6 with TRBJ2-1, with a tentative D call TRBD2 (5 bases). The germline V and J ends were trimmed by 0 bases and 7 bases, with 17 bases remaining between them. CDR1 and CDR2 (germline): SGHDT, YYEEEE. The CDR3 is made up of 16 amino acids. The CDR3 DNA reads as TGTGCCAGCAGCTTGGCTTCTAGCTTAGCGTGGAATGAGCAGTTCTTC. Protein sequence: CASSLASSLAWNEQFF.

The rearrangement joins TRBV9 to TRBJ2-1, with 10 bases identical to TRBD2. The CDR3 totals 14 residues. Germline loops: CDR1 SGDLS, CDR2 YYNGEE. Trimming at V came to 1 base and at J to 7 bases, leaving 2 bases not matched to a gene. CDR3 loop: CASSVRTSGNEQFF. Here the CDR3 DNA reads TGTGCCAGCAGCGTAAGGACTAGCGGTAATGAGCAGTTCTTC.